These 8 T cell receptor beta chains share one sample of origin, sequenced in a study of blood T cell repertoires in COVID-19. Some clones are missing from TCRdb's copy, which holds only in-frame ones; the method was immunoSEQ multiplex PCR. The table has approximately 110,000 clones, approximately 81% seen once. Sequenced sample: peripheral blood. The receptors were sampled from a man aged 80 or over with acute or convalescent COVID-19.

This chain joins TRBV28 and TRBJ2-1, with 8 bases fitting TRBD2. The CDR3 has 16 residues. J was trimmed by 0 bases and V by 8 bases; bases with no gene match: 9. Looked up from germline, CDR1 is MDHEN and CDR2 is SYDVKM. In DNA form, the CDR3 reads TGTGCCAGCCTCGAACTAGCGGAGAGCTCCTACAATGAGCAGTTCTTC. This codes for CASLELAESSYNEQFF.

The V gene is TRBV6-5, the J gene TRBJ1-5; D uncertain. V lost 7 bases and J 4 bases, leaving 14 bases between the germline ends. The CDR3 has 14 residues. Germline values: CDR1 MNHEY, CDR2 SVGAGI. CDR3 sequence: CASNPGSGNQPQHF. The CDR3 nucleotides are TGTGCCAGCAATCCAGGCAGCGGGAATCAGCCCCAGCATTTT.

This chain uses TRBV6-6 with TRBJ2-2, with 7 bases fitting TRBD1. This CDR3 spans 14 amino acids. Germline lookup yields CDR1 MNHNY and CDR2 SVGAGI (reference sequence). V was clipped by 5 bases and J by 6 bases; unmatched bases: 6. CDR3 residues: CASSRTGNPGELFF. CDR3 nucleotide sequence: TGTGCCAGCAGTCGGACAGGCAACCCCGGGGAGCTGTTTTTT.

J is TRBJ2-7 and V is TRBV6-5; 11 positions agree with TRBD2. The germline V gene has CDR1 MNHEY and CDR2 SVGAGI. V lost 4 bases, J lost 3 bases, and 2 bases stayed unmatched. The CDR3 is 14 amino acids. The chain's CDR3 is CASSSLAGGYEQYF. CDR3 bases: TGTGCCAGCAGTTCTCTAGCGGGAGGCTACGAGCAGTACTTC.

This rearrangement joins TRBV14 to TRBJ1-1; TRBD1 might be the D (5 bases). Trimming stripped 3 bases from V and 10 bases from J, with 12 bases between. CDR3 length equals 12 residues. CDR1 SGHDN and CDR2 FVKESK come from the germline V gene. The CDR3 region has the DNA TGTGCCAGCAGCCAGACCCGGAGGGGAGCTTTCTTT. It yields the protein CASSQTRRGAFF.

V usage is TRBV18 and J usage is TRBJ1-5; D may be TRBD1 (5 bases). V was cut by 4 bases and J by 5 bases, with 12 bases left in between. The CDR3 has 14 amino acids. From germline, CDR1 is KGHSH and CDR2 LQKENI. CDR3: CASSLQEKDQPQHF. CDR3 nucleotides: TGTGCCAGCTCACTACAGGAGAAGGATCAGCCCCAGCATTTT.

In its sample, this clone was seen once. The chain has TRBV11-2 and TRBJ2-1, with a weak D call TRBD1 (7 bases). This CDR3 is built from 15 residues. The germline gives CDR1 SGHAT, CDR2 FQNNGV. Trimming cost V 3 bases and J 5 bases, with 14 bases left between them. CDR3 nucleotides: TGTGCCAGCAGCTTCCGACAGGGAGGACACAATGAGCAGTTCTTC. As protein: CASSFRQGGHNEQFF. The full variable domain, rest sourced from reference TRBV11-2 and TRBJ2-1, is EAGVAQSPRYKIIEKRQSVAFWCNPISGHATLYWYQQILGQGPKLLIQFQNNGVVDDSQLPKDRFSAERLKGVDSTLKIQPAKLEDSAVYLCASSFRQGGHNEQFFGPGTRLTVL.

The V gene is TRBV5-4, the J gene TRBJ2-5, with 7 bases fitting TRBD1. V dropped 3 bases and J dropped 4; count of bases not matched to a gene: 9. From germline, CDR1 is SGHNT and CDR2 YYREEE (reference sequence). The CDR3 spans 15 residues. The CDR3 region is CASSSGTVGRETQYF. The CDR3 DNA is TGTGCCAGCAGCTCCGGGACAGTAGGACGAGAGACCCAGTACTTC.